This T cell receptor beta chain was profiled in a study of blood T cell repertoires in COVID-19. Overall study context: Researchers got acute and convalescent COVID-19 samples from the United States, Italy and Spain. From T cells, B-cell-depleted T cells, or PBMCs came the material, which was cDNA or gDNA.

Measured with immunoSEQ multiplex PCR; TCRdb has only the in-frame clones, and not every one. This sample carries tens of thousands of clones, around nine tenths of them seen once, and the ten largest clones take around 20%. The CDR3 is made up of 15 amino acids. V gave up 4 bases and J gave up 3 bases, with 10 bases separating them. Germline V lookup: CDR1 LGHDT, CDR2 YNNKEL (reference sequence). The rearrangement links TRBV3-1 (or the pseudogene TRBV3-2) to TRBJ2-6; possible D gene TRBD2, 7 bases. Sequenced material: peripheral blood. This receptor was identified in a woman aged 80 or older with acute or convalescent COVID-19. CDR3 bases: TGTGCCAGCAGCCGCGGGGGCGGTGGGGCCAACGTCCTGACTTTC. Amino acids: CASSRGGGGANVLTF.